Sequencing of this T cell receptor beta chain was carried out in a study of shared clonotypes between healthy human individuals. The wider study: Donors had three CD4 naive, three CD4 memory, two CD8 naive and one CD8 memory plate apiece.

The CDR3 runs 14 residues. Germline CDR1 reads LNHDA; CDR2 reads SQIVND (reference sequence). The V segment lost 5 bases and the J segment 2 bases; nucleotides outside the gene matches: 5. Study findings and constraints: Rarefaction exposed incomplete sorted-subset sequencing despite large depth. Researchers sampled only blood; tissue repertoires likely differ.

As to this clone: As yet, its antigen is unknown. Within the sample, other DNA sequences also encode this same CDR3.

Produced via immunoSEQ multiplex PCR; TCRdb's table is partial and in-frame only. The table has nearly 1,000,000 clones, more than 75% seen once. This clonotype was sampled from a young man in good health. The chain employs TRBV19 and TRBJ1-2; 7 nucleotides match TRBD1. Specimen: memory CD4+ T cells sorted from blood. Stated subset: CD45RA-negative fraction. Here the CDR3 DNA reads TGTGCCAGTAGTGCCCGGGACAGCAACTATGGCTACACCTTC. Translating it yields CASSARDSNYGYTF.